This T cell receptor (beta chain) comes out of a study of shared clonotypes between healthy human individuals. Repertoires were generated with immunoSEQ multiplex PCR, while TCRdb's copy carries only in-frame clones and drops some. The sample lists over 850,000 clones; more than 75% were seen once. Study-wide results and limits: Sequencing depth was predicted to influence how clonotypes are shared among donors.

There are a few counts of this clone. Its antigen is unidentified. The V end lost 4 bases, the J end lost 4 bases, and 14 bases lay between the germline ends. The germline V gene encodes CDR1 SGDLS and CDR2 YYNGEE. The CDR3 spans 14 residues. Sequencing input: memory CD4+ T cells from PBMCs. Stated subset: CD45RA-negative fraction. This receptor was taken from a man between 18 and 35 years old in good health. Some clones in this sample may be carry-over from other donors' samples. The rearrangement links TRBV9 to TRBJ2-5, with TRBD2 as a possible D gene (5 bases). Here the CDR3 reads CASSPLEGAETQYF. The CDR3 bases are TGTGCCAGCAGCCCGCTTGAGGGTGCAGAGACCCAGTACTTC.